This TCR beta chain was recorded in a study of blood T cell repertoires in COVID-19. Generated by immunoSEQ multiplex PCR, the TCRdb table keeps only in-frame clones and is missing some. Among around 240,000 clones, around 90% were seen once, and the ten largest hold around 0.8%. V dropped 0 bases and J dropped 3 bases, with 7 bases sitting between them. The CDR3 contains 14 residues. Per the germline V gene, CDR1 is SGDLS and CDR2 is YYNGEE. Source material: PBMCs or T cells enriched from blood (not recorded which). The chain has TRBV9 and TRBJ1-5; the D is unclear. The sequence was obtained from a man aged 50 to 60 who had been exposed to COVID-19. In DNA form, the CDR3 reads TGTGCCAGCAGCGTAGGGCAGTACAATCAGCCCCAGCATTTT. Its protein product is CASSVGQYNQPQHF.